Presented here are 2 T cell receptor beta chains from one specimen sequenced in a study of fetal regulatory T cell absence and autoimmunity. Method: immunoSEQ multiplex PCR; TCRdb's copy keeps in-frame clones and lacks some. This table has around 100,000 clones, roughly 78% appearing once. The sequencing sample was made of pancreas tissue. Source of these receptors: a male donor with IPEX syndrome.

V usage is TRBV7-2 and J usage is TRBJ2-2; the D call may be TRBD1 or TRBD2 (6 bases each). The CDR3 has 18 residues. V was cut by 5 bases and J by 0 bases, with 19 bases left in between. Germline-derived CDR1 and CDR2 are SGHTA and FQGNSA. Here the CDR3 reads CASSPRRGRAANTGELFF. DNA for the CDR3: TGTGCCAGCAGCCCGAGACGGGGGCGGGCGGCGAACACCGGGGAGCTGTTTTTT.

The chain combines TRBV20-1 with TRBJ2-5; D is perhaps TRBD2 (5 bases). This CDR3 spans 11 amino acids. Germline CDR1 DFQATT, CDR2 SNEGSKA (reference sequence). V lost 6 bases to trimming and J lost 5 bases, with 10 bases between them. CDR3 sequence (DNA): TGCAGTGCCCGGAGGCGGGAGACCCAGTACTTC. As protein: CSARRRETQYF.